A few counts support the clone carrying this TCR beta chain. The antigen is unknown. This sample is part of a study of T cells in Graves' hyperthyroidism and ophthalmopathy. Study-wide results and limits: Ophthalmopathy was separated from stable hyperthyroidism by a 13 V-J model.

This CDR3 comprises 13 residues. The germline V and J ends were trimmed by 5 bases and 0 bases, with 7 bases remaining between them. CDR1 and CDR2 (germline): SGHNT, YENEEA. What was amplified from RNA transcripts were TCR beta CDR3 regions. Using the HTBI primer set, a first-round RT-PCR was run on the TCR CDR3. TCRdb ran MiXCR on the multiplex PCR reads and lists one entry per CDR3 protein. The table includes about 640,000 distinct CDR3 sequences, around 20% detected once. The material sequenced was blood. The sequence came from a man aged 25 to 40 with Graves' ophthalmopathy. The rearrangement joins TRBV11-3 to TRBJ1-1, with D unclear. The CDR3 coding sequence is TGTGCCAGCAGCGCCGAGATGAACACTGAAGCTTTCTTT. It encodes CASSAEMNTEAFF.